This T cell receptor beta chain was observed in a study of PD-1 blockade in classical Hodgkin lymphoma. General study points: In CD4+ cells, TCR diversity went up significantly by C4D1, but in CD8+ cells it did not.

Comment on this clone: What it binds is unknown.

The assay was immunoSEQ multiplex PCR, and TCRdb's table has in-frame clones only and misses some. Found here are about 7,700 clones, just over 85% of them singletons; the top ten hold around 1.8%. Germline V gives CDR1 LNHNV, CDR2 YYDKDF (reference sequence). The CDR3 has 14 amino acids. The V and J ends lost 3 bases and 8 bases respectively, with 14 bases between them. All trial patients relapsed after autologous stem cell transplantation. Thawed PBMCs underwent magnetic negative selection to yield purified CD4+ T cells. Classification of best responses gave complete response, partial response or progressive disease.

The material sequenced was CD4+ T cells from blood, taken at baseline. J is TRBJ2-4 and V is TRBV15; D not certain. The TCR was taken from a human donor with classical Hodgkin lymphoma. The CDR3 coding sequence is TGTGCCACCAGCAGGTTCCAGACAACCCACATTCAGTACTTC. Translating gives CATSRFQTTHIQYF.